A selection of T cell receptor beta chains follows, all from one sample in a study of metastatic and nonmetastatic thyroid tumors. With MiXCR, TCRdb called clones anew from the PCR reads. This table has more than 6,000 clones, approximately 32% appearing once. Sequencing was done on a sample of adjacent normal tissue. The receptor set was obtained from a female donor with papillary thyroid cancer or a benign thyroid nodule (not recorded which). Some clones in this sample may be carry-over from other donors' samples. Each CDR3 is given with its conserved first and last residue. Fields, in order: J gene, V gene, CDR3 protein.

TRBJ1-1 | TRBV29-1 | CSVYRHEALF
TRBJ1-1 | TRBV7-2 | CASSSLLGLNTEAFF
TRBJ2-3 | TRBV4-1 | CASSHPVGKEGGGQMIDTQYF
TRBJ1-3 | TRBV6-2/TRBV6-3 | CASSFTAFSGNTIYF
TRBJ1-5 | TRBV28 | CASSFPPRHRGGNQPQHF
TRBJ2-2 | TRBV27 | CASSLRVSSGELFF
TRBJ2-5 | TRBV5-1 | CASSLGEGYQETQYF
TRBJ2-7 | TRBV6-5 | CASNSKVQGGEDQYF
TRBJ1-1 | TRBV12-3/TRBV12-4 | CASSLGLRNTEAFF
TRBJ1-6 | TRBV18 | CASSSGTGGRDSPLHF
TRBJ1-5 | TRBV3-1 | CASSQGPGGNQPQHF
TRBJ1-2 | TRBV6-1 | CASRPSTVQSHYGHTF
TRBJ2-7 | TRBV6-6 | CASSFSPMSGGPIYEQYF
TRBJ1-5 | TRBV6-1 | CASSVSGDRGHNQPQHF
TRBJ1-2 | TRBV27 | CASIDTGGFYGYTF
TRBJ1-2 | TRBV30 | CAWSVQRVGGSGYTF
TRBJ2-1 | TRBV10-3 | CANSGSNGPYNEQFF
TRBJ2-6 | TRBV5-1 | CASSLGFF
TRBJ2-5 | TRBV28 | CATALGLETQYF
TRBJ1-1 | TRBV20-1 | CSARRYSNTEAFF
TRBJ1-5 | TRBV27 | CASSLLGGGQPQHF
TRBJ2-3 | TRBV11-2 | CASSSRPLITDTQYF
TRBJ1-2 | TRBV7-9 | CASSSVTGAKNGYTF
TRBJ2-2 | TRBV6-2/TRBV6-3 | CASSYSETGELFF
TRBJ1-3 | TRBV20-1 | CSATEGARNTIYF
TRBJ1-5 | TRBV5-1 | CASSLGGGRQPQHF
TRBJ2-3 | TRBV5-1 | CASSTTGASTDTQYF
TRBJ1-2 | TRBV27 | CASSLRRESGGYTF
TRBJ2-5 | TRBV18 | CASSPGTVQETQYF
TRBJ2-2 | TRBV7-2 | CASSLGSGELFF
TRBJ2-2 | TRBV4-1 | CASSHTVTGELFF
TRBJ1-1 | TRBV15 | CATSRQRTGLNSGAFF
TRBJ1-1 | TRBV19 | CASIAKLNTEAFF
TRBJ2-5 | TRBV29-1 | CSVDLTSGGARETQYF
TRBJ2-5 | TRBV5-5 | CASSAIRQETQYF
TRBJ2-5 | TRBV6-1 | CASSELEAGYAVETQYF
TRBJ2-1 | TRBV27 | CASSFRQGPYNEQFF
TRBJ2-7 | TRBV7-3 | CASSLGTGGLSSYEQYF
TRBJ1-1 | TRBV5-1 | CASSLGANTEAFF
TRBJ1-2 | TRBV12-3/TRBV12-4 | CASSLSQGIYGYTF
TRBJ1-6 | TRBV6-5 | CASSYSRTVESPLHF
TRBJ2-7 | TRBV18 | CASSPQGHTYEQYF
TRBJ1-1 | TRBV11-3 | CASSHPKGSEAFF
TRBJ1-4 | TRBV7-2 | CASSFAGEEKLFF
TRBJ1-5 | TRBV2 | CASSGQGYRSNQPQHF